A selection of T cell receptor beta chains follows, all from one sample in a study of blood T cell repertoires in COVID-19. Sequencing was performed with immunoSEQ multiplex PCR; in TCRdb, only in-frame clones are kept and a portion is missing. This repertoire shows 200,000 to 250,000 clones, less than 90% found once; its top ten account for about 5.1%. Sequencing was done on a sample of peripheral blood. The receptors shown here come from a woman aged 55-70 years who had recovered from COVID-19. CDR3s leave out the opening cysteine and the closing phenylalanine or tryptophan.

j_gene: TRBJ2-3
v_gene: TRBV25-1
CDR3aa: ASSVSGREDTQY

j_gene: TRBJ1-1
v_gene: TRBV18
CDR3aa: ASKRGAGLAGTEAF

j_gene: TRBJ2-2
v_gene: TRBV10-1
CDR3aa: ASAGYRSGELF

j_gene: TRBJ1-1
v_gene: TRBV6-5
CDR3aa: ASSISGYTEAF

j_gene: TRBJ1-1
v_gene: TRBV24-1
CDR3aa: ATSDLRWDISRNTEAF

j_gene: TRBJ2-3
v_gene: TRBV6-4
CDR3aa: ASSSTSGGRTDTQY

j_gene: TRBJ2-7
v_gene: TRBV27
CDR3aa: ASSKLGGREQY

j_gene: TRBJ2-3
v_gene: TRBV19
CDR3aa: ASSIGGTSTDTQY

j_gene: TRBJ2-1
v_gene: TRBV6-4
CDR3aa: ASSLGTSPYNEQF

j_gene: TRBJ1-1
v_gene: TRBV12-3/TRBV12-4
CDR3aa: ASRTSRPVKAF

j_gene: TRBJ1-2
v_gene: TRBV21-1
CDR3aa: ASSKPLTGGNPNYGYT

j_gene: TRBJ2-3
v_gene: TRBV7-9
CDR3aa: ASSFTGGGTDTQY

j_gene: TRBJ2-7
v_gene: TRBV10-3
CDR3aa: AISSGGDRGYEQY

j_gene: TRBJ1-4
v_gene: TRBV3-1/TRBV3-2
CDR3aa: ASSQEQNEKLF

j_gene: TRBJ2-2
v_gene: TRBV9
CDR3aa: ASSPRQYYGFGELF

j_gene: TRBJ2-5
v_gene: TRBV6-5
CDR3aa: ASSQTSGGTRY

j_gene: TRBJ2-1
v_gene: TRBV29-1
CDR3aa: SVERPQGYNEQF

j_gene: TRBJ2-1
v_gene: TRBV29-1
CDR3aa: SAADRVTGGGNEQF

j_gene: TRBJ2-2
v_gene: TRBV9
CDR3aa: ASSIQGTGELF

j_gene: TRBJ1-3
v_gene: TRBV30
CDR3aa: AWSVAISGNTIY

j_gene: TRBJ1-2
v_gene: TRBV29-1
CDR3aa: SAATAIANYGYT

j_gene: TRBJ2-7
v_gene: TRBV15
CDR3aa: ATSTADSNLLGGAGEQY

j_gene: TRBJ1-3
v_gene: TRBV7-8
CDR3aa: ASSPREPYSGNTIY

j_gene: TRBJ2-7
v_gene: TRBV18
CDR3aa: ASSPDGDSSYEQY

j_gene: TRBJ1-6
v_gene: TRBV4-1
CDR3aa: ASSQVPTGGANSPLH

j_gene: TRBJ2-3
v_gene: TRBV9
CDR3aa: ASSAGTPTSTDTQY

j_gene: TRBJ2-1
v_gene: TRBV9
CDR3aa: ASSARGRDEQF

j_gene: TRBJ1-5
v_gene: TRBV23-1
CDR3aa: ASSRSTGNQPQH

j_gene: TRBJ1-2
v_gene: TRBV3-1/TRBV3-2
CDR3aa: ASGPGTGHFNYGYT

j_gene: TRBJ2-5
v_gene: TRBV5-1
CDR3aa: ASSSLDSAETQY

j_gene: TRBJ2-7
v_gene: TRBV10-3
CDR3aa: AISKDSVYEQY

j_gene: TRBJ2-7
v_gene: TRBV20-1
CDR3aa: SASFGDRGRYEQY

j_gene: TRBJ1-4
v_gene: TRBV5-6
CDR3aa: ASSHGTGNEKLF

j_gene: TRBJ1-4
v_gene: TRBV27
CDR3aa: ASSLLGQGSEKLF

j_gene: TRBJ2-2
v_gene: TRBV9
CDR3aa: ASSVQTGNTGELF

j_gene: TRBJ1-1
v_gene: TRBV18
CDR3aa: ASSPPSQGAF

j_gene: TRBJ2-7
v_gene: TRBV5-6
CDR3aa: ASSFGTVSYEQY

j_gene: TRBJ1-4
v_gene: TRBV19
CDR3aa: ATSRELNEKLF

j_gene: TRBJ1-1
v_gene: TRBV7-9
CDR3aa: ASSLVAGDTEAF

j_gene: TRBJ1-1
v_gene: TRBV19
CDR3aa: ASKTTGTLNTEAF

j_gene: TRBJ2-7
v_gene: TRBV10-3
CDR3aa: AIRESSGGTYEQY

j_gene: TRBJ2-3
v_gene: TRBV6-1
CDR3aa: ASSESSSGGATDTQY

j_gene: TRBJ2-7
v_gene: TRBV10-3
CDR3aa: AISEQGSEQY

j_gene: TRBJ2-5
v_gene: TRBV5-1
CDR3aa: ASSLLASGGKETQY

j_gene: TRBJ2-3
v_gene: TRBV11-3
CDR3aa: ASSSGPSTDTQY

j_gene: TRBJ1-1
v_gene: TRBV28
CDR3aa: ASSSTGAEAF

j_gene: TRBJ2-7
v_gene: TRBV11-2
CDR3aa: ASSVSPAESYEQY

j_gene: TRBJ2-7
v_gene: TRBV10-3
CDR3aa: AISDRVRTYEQY

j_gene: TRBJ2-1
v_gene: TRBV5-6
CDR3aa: ASSWERGSGKSYNEQF

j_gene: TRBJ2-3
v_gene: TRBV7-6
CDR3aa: ASSPQPGQSTDTQY

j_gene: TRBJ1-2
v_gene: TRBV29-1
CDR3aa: SVGEGRGYT

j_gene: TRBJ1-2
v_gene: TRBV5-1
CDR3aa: ASSLDTGIYGYT

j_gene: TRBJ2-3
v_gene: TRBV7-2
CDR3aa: ASSFGRADTQY

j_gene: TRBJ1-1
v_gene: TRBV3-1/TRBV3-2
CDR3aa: ASSSGSGAEAF

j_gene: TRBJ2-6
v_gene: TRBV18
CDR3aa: ASSPRPRVTNSGANVLT